This TCR beta chain was observed in a study of tumor-infiltrating lymphocytes in primary liver carcinoma. Overall study findings and caveats: Only about 8-25% of top clones spanned all five tumor regions.

The source material, roughly 18-30 mg of unsorted bulk tissue, was used to co-extract RNA and DNA. Germline CDR1 and CDR2: SGHAT and FQNNGV. The CDR3 is 14 residues long. J lost 7 bases, V lost 8 bases, and 12 bases had no gene match. About this clonotype itself: Its specificity is unknown.

The investigators made TCR beta cDNA from approximately 0.5 ug total RNA, using a constant-region primer. Slightly modified ARM-PCR, run as three nested multiplex PCR rounds, produced the TCR beta libraries. The first two PCR rounds, roughly 9 cycles each, used TRBV1-TRBV30 forward primers and a C-beta reverse primer. TCRdb redid the calling of the multiplex PCR reads with MiXCR, one entry per CDR3 protein. This sample has 100,000 to 150,000 distinct CDR3 sequences, with 60% to 70% found just once. Sequenced input: liver tumor tissue from sampling region 1. Subset of the sample: tumor region T1, superior pole. This rearrangement joins TRBV11-2 to TRBJ1-2; 8 bases are a match to TRBD1. The sequence was obtained from a woman aged 55-69 years with primary liver carcinoma and hepatitis B virus infection. Here the CDR3 reads CASCPTQGAGGYTF. CDR3 DNA sequence: TGTGCCAGCTGTCCTACTCAGGGGGCAGGTGGCTACACCTTC.